This TCR beta chain appears in the sequencing data of a study of cytomegalovirus exposure and HLA in healthy donors. Overall study results and limits: Prior analysis indicated that the majority of TCR beta V segments exhibited productivity approximately 87% or approximately 30% of the time. Researchers reported in a later analysis that common viral pathogens appeared linked to several top clusters. Sequence variants that were highly shared formed a cluster that was likely a sequencing artifact.

A note on this clone: Its antigen is as yet unknown.

The germline V gene encodes CDR1 SNHLY and CDR2 FYNNEI. This CDR3 comprises 12 residues. V was trimmed by 2 bases and J by 5 bases, leaving 6 bases between them. The PCR contained 60 Vbeta and 13 Jbeta primers. Sequenced by immunoSEQ multiplex PCR; TCRdb stores in-frame clones only, minus some. Here the sample spans 82,000 or so clones, about 9.5% being singletons. This clonotype was sampled from a man aged 60-69 years in good health and CMV-seropositive. The rearrangement uses TRBV2 and TRBJ2-5, with D unclear. Sequenced input: PBMCs. The CDR3 sequence: CASSELSETQYF. The DNA of the CDR3 is TGTGCCAGCAGTGAATTGTCGGAGACCCAGTACTTC.